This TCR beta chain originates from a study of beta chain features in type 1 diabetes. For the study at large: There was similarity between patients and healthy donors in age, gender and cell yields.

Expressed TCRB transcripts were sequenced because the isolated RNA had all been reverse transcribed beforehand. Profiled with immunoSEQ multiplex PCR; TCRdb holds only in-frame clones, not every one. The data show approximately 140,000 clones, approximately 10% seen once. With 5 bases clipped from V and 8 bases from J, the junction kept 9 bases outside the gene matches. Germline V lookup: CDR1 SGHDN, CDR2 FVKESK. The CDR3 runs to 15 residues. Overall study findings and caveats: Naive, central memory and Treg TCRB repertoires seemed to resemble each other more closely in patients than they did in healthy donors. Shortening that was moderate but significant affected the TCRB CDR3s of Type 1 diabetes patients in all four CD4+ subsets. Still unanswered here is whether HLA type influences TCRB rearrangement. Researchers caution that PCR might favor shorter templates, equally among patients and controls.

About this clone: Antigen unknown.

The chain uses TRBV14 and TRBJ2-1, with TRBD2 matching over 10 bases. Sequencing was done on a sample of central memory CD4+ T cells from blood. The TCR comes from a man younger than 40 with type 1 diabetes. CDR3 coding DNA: TGTGCCAGCAGCTTTCAGCGGGGGGGCTTCGATGAGCAGTTCTTC. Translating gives CASSFQRGGFDEQFF.